This TCR beta chain was sequenced in a study of T-cell memory formation after mild COVID-19 (dated by TCRdb to the early 2020s). For the study in its entirety: TCR sequence clusters from the two donors were found to be largely donor specific. T-cell clones expanding and contracting after mild COVID-19 in two donors were tracked by longitudinal TCRalpha and TCRbeta repertoire sequencing. The cohort comprised two young, previously healthy adult volunteers, one female and one male.

There are a few counts of this clonotype. The specificity of this receptor is unknown. Per-base quality was not reported, and no clone a single base away is much larger than it. The full study reports these points: The study covered only two mild cases, and larger cohorts including severe cases with pre-infection samples were considered necessary. Contracting CD4+ clones turned up mainly in the CM and EM memory subsets, whereas EMRA was where CD8+ clones were enriched. The detection of some responding clones in pre-infection memory suggests that pre-existing cross-reactive memory T cells joined the SARS-CoV-2 response. Whether the second-wave clones peaking on day 37 were SARS-CoV-2 specific was not confirmed. From day 15 to 85, contracting clones showed balanced CD4/CD8 phenotypes, whereas a second wave of clones that expanded from day 15 to 37 leaned towards CD4+.

Sequencer: Illumina NovaSeq 6000. cDNA libraries for TCRalpha and TCRbeta were prepared by 5'RACE using constant-segment primers, with sample barcodes and unique molecular identifiers added. Trizol reagent was used to extract RNA from every sample. Amplification of the libraries took two PCR steps, and the second step added a second sample barcode plus Illumina TruSeq adapters. The libraries were sequenced on an Illumina NovaSeq using 2 x 150 bp paired-end reads. The authors' pipeline ran thus. With migec v1.2.7, reads were demultiplexed and then collapsed into UMI-guided consensus sequences. Using mixcr v2.1.11, the UMI consensuses were aligned to TRA and TRB V and J templates and assembled into clonotypes. Clonotypes were classified as expanded or contracted when called significant by both edgeR and NoisET, with noise models trained on biological replicates. For edgeR calls, a false discovery rate-adjusted p below 0.01 and a log2 fold-change threshold of 1 were applied. As an exploratory analysis of dynamics, max-normalized trajectories of the 1000 most abundant clonotypes were examined by PCA with hierarchical clustering. Each responding clone was given a CD4 or CD8 phenotype based on the CD4+ and CD8+ repertoires, which had been sequenced separately. Starting from the raw public reads, TCRdb applied fastp trimming at Q25, assembled clones with MiXCR and retained in-frame beta chains. For every CDR3 protein sequence, its rows merge into one entry that carries the most common genes and DNA. TCRdb, rather than the study authors, made the V and J calls. The sample profile shows roughly 130,000 distinct CDR3 sequences; 17% of them were found once. The ten largest account for roughly 5% of the sample.

Ficoll-Paque density gradient centrifugation was used to isolate PBMCs. The sequence was collected from a man aged 18 to 30 who had mild COVID-19 (a few samples of this study predate the infection). The sample titles of this study are shuffled in the database, so cell type and time point are left out; the donor was told from shared clones. Input material: PBMCs or a T cell subset sorted from them (not recorded which).

DNA sequence: TGTGCCAGCAGCGGAGATGGAGGACTAAACACCATATATTTT. Its protein reads: CASSGDGGLNTIYF. Rearrangement joined TRBV3-1 to TRBJ1-3; the D gene remains uncertain. Taken from cysteine to phenylalanine, the CDR3 has 14 residues. Here the CDR3 DNA is all that survives: 42 bases in frame from base 1. V lost 5 bases and J lost 6 bases; the stretch between them is 14 bases long. Taken from the germline V gene (reference sequence), the CDR1 and CDR2 loops are LGHDT and YNNKEL.